What follows describes a single T cell receptor (beta chain). A read error may produce the germline difference seen at one junction end. This sample was taken from a study of tumor-infiltrating lymphocytes in primary liver carcinoma. Across the whole study: Participating patients were men and women between 30 and 69 years old.

Both RNA and DNA were isolated together from 20-30 mg of bulk tissue that had not been sorted. Total RNA amounting to 500 ng was the source from which TCR beta cDNA was made with a constant-region primer. ARM-PCR was slightly modified, and three nested multiplex PCR rounds with it gave rise to the TCR beta libraries. Amplification in the first two PCR rounds was performed using TRBV1-TRBV30 forward primers and a C-beta reverse primer for 10 cycles each. TCRdb called the multiplex PCR reads again in MiXCR, with one record for every CDR3 protein. The sample lists approximately 74,000 distinct CDR3 sequences; 60% to 80% were seen once. This CDR3 has 15 amino acids. CDR1 and CDR2 (germline): SGHAT, FQNNGV.

The rearrangement joins TRBV11-2 to TRBJ2-5, with D unclear. This TCR derives from a woman aged 55-69 years with primary liver carcinoma and hepatitis B virus infection. The source material was liver tumor tissue from sampling region 4. The sample's subset: tumor region T4, right-lateral pole. CDR3 DNA sequence: TGTGCCAGTAGCTTGGGGTTGGGATGGCAAGAGACCCAGTACTTC. Translated, it gives CASSLGLGWQETQYF.